Listed below are T cell receptor beta chains from one sample, sequenced in a study of T cells in Graves' hyperthyroidism and ophthalmopathy. TCRdb re-called the multiplex PCR reads with MiXCR, one entry per CDR3 protein. The profile shows 550,000 to 800,000 distinct CDR3 sequences, roughly 17% of them singletons. Sequencing was carried out using blood. The source is a man aged 18 to 29 with Graves' hyperthyroidism. CDR3s include the opening cysteine and the closing phenylalanine or tryptophan. D genes are given only for firm matches. Some rows have no size entry. The others give once, few or many, or a class for an expanded clone.

D,size,J,V,CDR3,DNA
TRBD1,many,TRBJ2-1,TRBV9,CASSGQVTGGRNEQFF,TGTGCCAGCAGCGGACAGGTGACAGGGGGCAGAAATGAGCAGTTCTTC
TRBD1,many,TRBJ2-1,TRBV5-5,CASSVTGTGLYEQFF,TGTGCCAGCAGCGTGACCGGGACAGGGTTATATGAGCAGTTCTTC
NA,NA,TRBJ2-1,TRBV15,CATSRDLGEQFF,TGTGCCACCAGCAGAGATCTGGGGGAGCAGTTCTTC
NA,NA,TRBJ1-2,TRBV7-2,CASSPSSMGTAYGYTF,TGTGCCAGCAGCCCCTCCTCAATGGGGACGGCCTATGGCTACACCTTC
NA,many,TRBJ1-1,TRBV29-1,CSVGPGWGMNTEAFF,TGCAGCGTTGGGCCGGGTTGGGGCATGAACACTGAAGCTTTCTTT
TRBD2,NA,TRBJ2-1,TRBV27,CASTIAGDREQFF,TGTGCCAGCACTATCGCGGGGGATCGGGAGCAGTTCTTC
TRBD1,many,TRBJ2-7,TRBV28,CASSAGTDYEQYF,TGTGCCAGCAGTGCCGGGACAGACTACGAGCAGTACTTC
TRBD1,many,TRBJ1-2,TRBV7-3,CASSLDRGHGYTF,TGTGCCAGCAGCCTGGACAGGGGGCATGGCTACACCTTC
NA,few,TRBJ2-4,TRBV20-1,CSARTVAKNIQYF,TGCAGTGCACGGACCGTAGCCAAAAACATTCAGTACTTC
NA,many,TRBJ2-4,TRBV7-8,CASSLWGNKNIQYF,TGTGCCAGCAGCTTATGGGGCAACAAAAACATTCAGTACTTC
NA,many,TRBJ2-7,TRBV5-1,CASSLRSSRTLSYEQYF,TGCGCCAGCAGCTTAAGATCTTCCAGGACCTTATCCTACGAGCAGTACTTC
TRBD2,few,TRBJ2-3,TRBV14,CASSQYGGSFTDTQYF,TGTGCCAGCAGCCAATATGGCGGGAGCTTCACAGATACGCAGTATTTT
NA,many,TRBJ2-3,TRBV30,CAWSVRYGQRQYF,TGTGCCTGGAGTGTACGATATGGACAGAGGCAGTATTTT
TRBD1,few,TRBJ2-7,TRBV20-1,CSATEGQPFLGEQYF,TGCAGTGCGACAGAGGGACAGCCGTTCTTAGGGGAGCAGTACTTC
TRBD2,NA,TRBJ2-7,TRBV5-4,CASSRDPLAGGREQYF,TGTGCCAGCAGCCGGGACCCCCTAGCGGGAGGGCGCGAGCAGTACTTC
NA,NA,TRBJ2-7,TRBV30,CAWSVLSGPGYEQYF,TGTGCCTGGAGTGTACTGTCCGGGCCCGGGTACGAGCAGTACTTC
NA,few,TRBJ1-2,TRBV10-3,CAVRAPGSGGYTF,TGTGCCGTTAGAGCCCCGGGGTCTGGAGGCTACACCTTC
NA,many,TRBJ2-1,TRBV7-2,CASSLAGRNNEQFF,TGTGCCAGCAGCTTAGCCGGTCGAAACAATGAGCAGTTCTTC